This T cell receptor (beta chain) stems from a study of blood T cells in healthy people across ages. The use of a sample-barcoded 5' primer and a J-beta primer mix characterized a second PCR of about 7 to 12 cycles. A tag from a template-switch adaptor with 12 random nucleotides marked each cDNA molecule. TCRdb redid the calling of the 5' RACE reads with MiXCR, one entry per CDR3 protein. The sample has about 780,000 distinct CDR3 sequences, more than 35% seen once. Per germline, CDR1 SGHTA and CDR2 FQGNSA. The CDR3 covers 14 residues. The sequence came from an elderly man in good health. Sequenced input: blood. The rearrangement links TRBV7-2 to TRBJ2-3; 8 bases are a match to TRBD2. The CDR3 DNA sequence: TGTGCTTCGACGGGAGGGAGGGCGGCAGATACGCAGTATTTT. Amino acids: CASTGGRAADTQYF.